A selection of T cell receptor beta chains follows, all from one sample in a study of T cell repertoires in cytomegalovirus infection. Their cognate antigens are unknown. Each CDR3 protein is one row after TCRdb ran MiXCR on the reads. The sample holds fewer than 150,000 distinct CDR3 sequences, 30% seen once. The sequences come from CD8+ T cells from cultured PBMCs, collected from culture after CMV antigen stimulation. All receptors derive from a human donor in good health (CMV status not recorded). Some clones in this sample may be carry-over from other donors' samples. Both conserved end residues are part of each CDR3. The order of the fields is J gene, D gene, V gene, clone size, CDR3 protein, CDR3 DNA. A D gene is named only where the DNA matches it firmly. The size of a clone is reported for some rows only, either as once, few or many, or as a class for expanded clones.

j_gene: TRBJ1-1; d_gene: -; v_gene: TRBV9; abundance: few; CDR3aa: CASSVSQVNTEAFF; CDR3nt: TGTGCCAGCAGCGTGAGTCAGGTGAACACTGAAGCTTTCTTT
j_gene: TRBJ2-5; d_gene: TRBD2; v_gene: TRBV4-1; abundance: -; CDR3aa: CASSRPRAGGKETQYF; CDR3nt: TGCGCCAGCAGCCGCCCCAGAGCGGGGGGTAAAGAGACCCAGTACTTC
j_gene: TRBJ1-2; d_gene: -; v_gene: TRBV6-2/TRBV6-3; abundance: few; CDR3aa: CASSYPGSYGYTF; CDR3nt: TGTGCCAGCAGTTATCCAGGGAGTTATGGCTACACCTTC
j_gene: TRBJ2-3; d_gene: TRBD1; v_gene: TRBV4-1; abundance: many; CDR3aa: CASSQDRTGGLTDTQYF; CDR3nt: TGCGCCAGCAGCCAAGATCGCACAGGGGGCTTAACAGATACGCAGTATTTT
j_gene: TRBJ2-5; d_gene: -; v_gene: TRBV12-3/TRBV12-4; abundance: few; CDR3aa: CASSLAPVEAHQETQYF; CDR3nt: TGTGCCAGCAGTTTAGCGCCCGTGGAAGCACACCAAGAGACCCAGTACTTC
j_gene: TRBJ1-1; d_gene: -; v_gene: TRBV25-1; abundance: -; CDR3aa: CASSEKGTPNTEAFF; CDR3nt: TGTGCCAGCAGTGAAAAAGGGACACCGAACACTGAAGCTTTCTTT
j_gene: TRBJ1-4; d_gene: -; v_gene: TRBV7-9; abundance: -; CDR3aa: CASTAEQGYEKLFF; CDR3nt: TGTGCCAGCACCGCGGAGCAGGGCTACGAAAAACTGTTTTTT
j_gene: TRBJ1-2; d_gene: TRBD1; v_gene: TRBV4-1; abundance: few; CDR3aa: CASSQQTGGYGYTF; CDR3nt: TGCGCCAGCAGCCAACAGACAGGGGGCTATGGCTACACCTTC
j_gene: TRBJ2-3; d_gene: -; v_gene: TRBV5-5; abundance: few; CDR3aa: CASSLDWRRGTDTQYF; CDR3nt: TGTGCCAGCAGCTTAGATTGGAGACGGGGGACAGATACGCAGTATTTT
j_gene: TRBJ1-2; d_gene: TRBD1; v_gene: TRBV29-1; abundance: -; CDR3aa: CSLRTGYGYTF; CDR3nt: TGCAGCTTACGGACAGGCTATGGCTACACCTTC
j_gene: TRBJ1-2; d_gene: -; v_gene: TRBV19; abundance: -; CDR3aa: CASSIVDGGYGYTF; CDR3nt: TGTGCCAGTAGTATTGTGGACGGGGGCTATGGCTACACCTTC
j_gene: TRBJ1-2; d_gene: TRBD1; v_gene: TRBV7-2; abundance: many; CDR3aa: CASSEDGQGIYGYTF; CDR3nt: TGTGCCAGCAGCGAAGACGGACAGGGGATCTATGGCTACACCTTC
j_gene: TRBJ1-2; d_gene: -; v_gene: TRBV7-2; abundance: many; CDR3aa: CASSLDRDYGYTF; CDR3nt: TGTGCCAGCAGCTTAGACAGGGACTATGGCTACACCTTC
j_gene: TRBJ1-5; d_gene: -; v_gene: TRBV5-5; abundance: -; CDR3aa: CASRQEISQPQHF; CDR3nt: TGTGCCAGCAGGCAGGAGATAAGTCAGCCCCAGCATTTT
j_gene: TRBJ2-7; d_gene: -; v_gene: TRBV7-9; abundance: -; CDR3aa: CASSPDSNSYEQYF; CDR3nt: TGTGCCAGCAGCCCGGACAGCAACTCCTACGAGCAGTACTTC
j_gene: TRBJ1-2; d_gene: -; v_gene: TRBV6-1; abundance: -; CDR3aa: CASSEMADRGF; CDR3nt: TGTGCCAGCAGTGAAATGGCTGACAGAGGCTTC
j_gene: TRBJ1-1; d_gene: -; v_gene: TRBV7-2; abundance: many; CDR3aa: CASSLTQGPTEAFF; CDR3nt: TGTGCCAGCAGCCTGACTCAGGGACCAACTGAAGCTTTCTTT
j_gene: TRBJ1-1; d_gene: -; v_gene: TRBV7-9; abundance: -; CDR3aa: CASSATEATEAFF; CDR3nt: TGTGCCAGCAGCGCCACGGAAGCCACTGAAGCTTTCTTT
j_gene: TRBJ1-6; d_gene: -; v_gene: TRBV20-1; abundance: -; CDR3aa: CSARDVTGRSPLHF; CDR3nt: TGCAGTGCTAGAGACGTCACAGGGAGGTCACCCCTCCACTTT
j_gene: TRBJ1-1; d_gene: -; v_gene: TRBV4-2; abundance: few; CDR3aa: CASSQERDTEAFF; CDR3nt: TGTGCCAGCAGCCAAGAACGGGACACTGAAGCTTTCTTT
j_gene: TRBJ2-7; d_gene: TRBD1; v_gene: TRBV7-4; abundance: many; CDR3aa: CASTLTGSSSYEQYF; CDR3nt: TGTGCCAGCACCTTGACAGGGTCGAGCTCCTACGAGCAGTACTTC
j_gene: TRBJ2-3; d_gene: -; v_gene: TRBV6-5; abundance: -; CDR3aa: CASSYSGRTTDTQYF; CDR3nt: TGTGCCAGCAGTTACTCAGGCAGAACCACAGATACGCAGTATTTT
j_gene: TRBJ2-1; d_gene: TRBD2; v_gene: TRBV6-1; abundance: -; CDR3aa: CASRPELAGLSSYNEQFF; CDR3nt: TGTGCCAGCAGGCCCGAACTAGCGGGGCTCAGCTCCTACAATGAGCAGTTCTTC
j_gene: TRBJ1-3; d_gene: TRBD1; v_gene: TRBV4-1; abundance: few; CDR3aa: CASSQGATGTGNTIYF; CDR3nt: TGCGCCAGCAGCCAAGGCGCGACAGGGACCGGAAACACCATATATTTT
j_gene: TRBJ1-4; d_gene: -; v_gene: TRBV12-5; abundance: -; CDR3aa: CASGFTGPATYEKLFF; CDR3nt: TGTGCTAGTGGTTTTACAGGCCCCGCGACTTATGAAAAACTGTTTTTT
j_gene: TRBJ2-2; d_gene: TRBD1; v_gene: TRBV6-2/TRBV6-3; abundance: few; CDR3aa: CASSLLKTGGGTGELFF; CDR3nt: TGTGCCAGCAGCCTGCTTAAGACAGGGGGCGGCACCGGGGAGCTGTTTTTT
j_gene: TRBJ2-1; d_gene: -; v_gene: TRBV6-1; abundance: few; CDR3aa: CASSEVAANNEQFF; CDR3nt: TGTGCCAGCAGTGAAGTAGCGGCAAACAATGAGCAGTTCTTC